A single sample gave rise to the 9 T cell receptor beta chains below, sequenced in a study of CD8 T cells in Susac syndrome. Random hexamers were used to reverse transcribe about 0.45 to 1 ug of RNA. In TCRdb, the immunoSEQ multiplex PCR reads were re-called with MiXCR into one record per CDR3 protein. The table lists 170,000 or so distinct CDR3 sequences, 90% to 97% of them singletons. Sequencing was done on a sample of CD4+ T cells from PBMCs. Every receptor here comes from a human donor with Susac syndrome.

There are a few counts of this clonotype. This sequence joins TRBV5-1 and TRBJ1-1, with 8 bases that match TRBD1. The CDR3 extends over 16 amino acids. The ends lost 4 bases at V and 3 bases at J; junction bases unmatched: 11. Germline CDR1 reads SGHRS; CDR2 reads YFSETQ. CDR3 protein: CASSTRLRGPDTEAFF. CDR3 bases: TGCGCCAGCAGCACCCGGCTCAGGGGGCCCGACACTGAAGCTTTCTTT. Using reference TRBV5-1 and TRBJ1-1 for the parts outside the CDR3, the full variable domain is KAGVTQTPRYLIKTRGQQVTLSCSPISGHRSVSWYQQTPGQGLQFLFEYFSETQRNKGNFPGRFSGRQFSNSRSEMNVSTLELGDSALYLCASSTRLRGPDTEAFFGQGTRLTVV.

This rearrangement joins TRBV20-1 to TRBJ1-2; 9 nucleotides line up with TRBD1. The CDR3 is 19 amino acids. The junction had 19 bases not matched to a gene; V was cut back by 0 bases and J by 5 bases. Germline loops: CDR1 DFQATT, CDR2 SNEGSKA (reference sequence). CDR3 protein: CSARDAPGIGGTGRYGYTF. The CDR3 DNA is TGCAGTGCTAGAGATGCCCCCGGGATAGGGGGGACAGGGCGGTATGGCTACACCTTC.

This clonotype has only one observation. The V and J genes are TRBV7-9 and TRBJ2-5, with a weak D call TRBD1 (7 bases). CDR3 length: 15 residues. Germline V CDR1 and CDR2: SEHNR, FQNEAQ (reference sequence). The ends were cut back, 5 bases at V and 2 bases at J, with 15 bases in the middle. The CDR3 reads CASSDRGTAQETQYF. CDR3 DNA sequence: TGTGCCAGCAGCGACCGGGGGACAGCGCAAGAGACCCAGTACTTC.

The V and J genes are TRBV7-2 and TRBJ2-5, with D possibly being TRBD1 (6 bases). Trimming pared 4 bases from V and 3 bases from J, leaving 12 bases between. The CDR3 sequence is 14 residues long. Germline-derived CDR1 and CDR2 are SGHTA and FQGNSA. The CDR3 region has the DNA TGTGCCAGCAGCTCTAAGGGACACAAAGAGACCCAGTACTTC. This codes for CASSSKGHKETQYF.

This CDR3 reads CASSRRTGAHNQPQHF. For the CDR3, the DNA is TGTGCCAGCAGTCGTCGGACAGGGGCGCACAATCAGCCCCAGCATTTT. The V gene is TRBV6-6, the J gene TRBJ1-5, with 9 bases lining up with TRBD1. The CDR3 totals 16 residues. Trimming removed 5 bases from V and 3 bases from J; junction bases left unmatched: 8. Per germline, CDR1 MNHNY and CDR2 SVGAGI (reference sequence).

V usage is TRBV7-9 and J usage is TRBJ2-3; no clear D gene. CDR1 and CDR2 from the germline V gene are SEHNR and FQNEAQ (reference sequence). Trimming removed 4 bases from V and 4 bases from J, with 15 bases in between. The CDR3 consists of 15 residues. The CDR3 DNA is TGTGCCAGCAGCTCGTACACCAGGACGGCAGATACGCAGTATTTT. As protein: CASSSYTRTADTQYF.

This chain links TRBV7-2 with TRBJ1-2; maybe TRBD1 (6 bases). The V end was cut by 4 bases, the J end by 4 bases, with 16 bases between. The CDR3 totals 15 residues. Germline V gives CDR1 SGHTA, CDR2 FQGNSA. The CDR3 DNA reads as TGTGCCAGCAGCTCCCCAACAGGGTTACGCTATGGCTACACCTTC. Residues: CASSSPTGLRYGYTF.

This clonotype appeared a single time. This chain joins TRBV20-1 and TRBJ1-6; 7 bases fit TRBD1. Germline CDR1 reads DFQATT; CDR2 reads SNEGSKA (reference sequence). The CDR3 extends over 14 amino acids. With 0 bases clipped from V and 12 bases from J, the junction kept 8 bases outside the gene matches. The CDR3, as DNA: TGCAGTGCTAGAGATTTACAGGGGTTTAAACCCCTCCACTTT. Translating it yields CSARDLQGFKPLHF.

The genes are TRBV7-9 and TRBJ1-2; D is ambiguous. Germline-derived CDR1 and CDR2 are SEHNR and FQNEAQ (reference sequence). The CDR3 runs to 13 residues. Trimming shortened V by 3 bases and J by 11 bases, and 16 bases separated the two germline ends. CDR3 amino acids: CASSLPAGVFYTF. Here the CDR3 DNA reads TGTGCCAGCAGCTTGCCAGCTGGTGTCTTTTACACCTTC.